This TCR beta chain was captured by sequencing in a study of OX40 agonist ivuxolimab in advanced cancers. The wider study: Patients received intravenous ivuxolimab every 2 weeks at 0.01 to 10 mg/kg. People in dose escalation had one of these cancers: hepatocellular carcinoma, melanoma, renal cell or head and neck cancer. Patients were under 90% male with ages roughly 23 to 79, mean around 61.

The repertoire was sequenced with immunoSEQ multiplex PCR; TCRdb's copy has only in-frame clones and lacks some. This sample has 80,000 to 130,000 clones, with just over 90% found just once. Germline CDR1 and CDR2: SGHTA and FQGTGA. The CDR3 contains 16 residues. V shed 1 base, J shed 2 bases, and the junction held 6 bases outside the gene matches. This clone has a single count. The chain carries TRBV7-3 and TRBJ2-7, with TRBD2 identical over 9 bases. Sample: CD4+ or CD8+ T cells sorted from blood, taken in a trial of the OX40 agonist ivuxolimab. This receptor was obtained from an adult with an advanced solid tumor such as melanoma, head and neck, liver or kidney cancer. The CDR3 DNA reads TGTGCCAGCAGCTTAAGACTAGCGGTCCTCGCCTACGAGCAGTACTTC. As protein: CASSLRLAVLAYEQYF. Filled out from reference TRBV7-3 and TRBJ2-7, the complete variable domain reads GAGVSQTPSNKVTEKGKYVELRCDPISGHTALYWYRQSLGQGPEFLIYFQGTGAADDSGLPNDRFFAVRPEGSVSTLKIQRTERGDSAVYLCASSLRLAVLAYEQYFGPGTRLTVT.